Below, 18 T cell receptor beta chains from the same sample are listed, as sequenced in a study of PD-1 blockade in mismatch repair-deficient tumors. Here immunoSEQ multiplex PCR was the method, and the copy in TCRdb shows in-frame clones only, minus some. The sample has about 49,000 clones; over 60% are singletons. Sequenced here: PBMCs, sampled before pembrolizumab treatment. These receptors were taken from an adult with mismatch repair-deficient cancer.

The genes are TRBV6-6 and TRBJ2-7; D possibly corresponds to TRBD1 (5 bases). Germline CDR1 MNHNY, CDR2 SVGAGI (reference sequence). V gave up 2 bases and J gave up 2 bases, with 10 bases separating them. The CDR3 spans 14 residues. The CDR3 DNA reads TGTGCCAGCAGTTACGAAGGGGTCACCTACGAGCAGTACTTC. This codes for CASSYEGVTYEQYF.

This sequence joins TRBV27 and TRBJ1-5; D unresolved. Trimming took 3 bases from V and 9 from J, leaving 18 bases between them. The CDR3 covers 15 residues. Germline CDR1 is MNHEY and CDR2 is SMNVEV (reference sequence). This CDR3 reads CASSLAGPDAGPQHF. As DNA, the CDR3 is TGTGCCAGCAGTTTGGCAGGCCCCGATGCTGGGCCCCAGCATTTT.

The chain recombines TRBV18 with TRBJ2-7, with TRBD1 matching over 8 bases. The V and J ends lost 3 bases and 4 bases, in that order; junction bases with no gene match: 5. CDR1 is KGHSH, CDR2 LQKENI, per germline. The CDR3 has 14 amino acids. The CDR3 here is CASSPTGAEYEQYF. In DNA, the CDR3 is TGTGCCAGCTCACCGACAGGGGCTGAATACGAGCAGTACTTC.

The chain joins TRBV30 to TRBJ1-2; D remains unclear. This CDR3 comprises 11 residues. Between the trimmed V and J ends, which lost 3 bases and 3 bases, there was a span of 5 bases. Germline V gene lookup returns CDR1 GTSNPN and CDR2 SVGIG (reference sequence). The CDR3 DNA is TGTGCCTGGAGCCGTGACTATGGCTACACCTTC. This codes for CAWSRDYGYTF.

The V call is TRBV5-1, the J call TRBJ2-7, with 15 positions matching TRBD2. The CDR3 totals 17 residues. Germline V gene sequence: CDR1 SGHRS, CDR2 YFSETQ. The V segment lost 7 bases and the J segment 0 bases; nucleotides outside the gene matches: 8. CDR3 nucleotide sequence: TGCGCCAGCGCTCGGGGACTAGCGGGAGGAAGCTCCTACGAGCAGTACTTC. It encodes CASARGLAGGSSYEQYF.

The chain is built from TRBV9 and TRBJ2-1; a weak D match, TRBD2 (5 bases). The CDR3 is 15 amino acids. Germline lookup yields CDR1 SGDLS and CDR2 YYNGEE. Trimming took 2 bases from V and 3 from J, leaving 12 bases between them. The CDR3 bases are TGTGCCAGCAGCGTCACTAGTGGCAACTACAATGAGCAGTTCTTC. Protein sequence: CASSVTSGNYNEQFF. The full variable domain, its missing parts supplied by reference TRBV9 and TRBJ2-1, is DSGVTQTPKHLITATGQRVTLRCSPRSGDLSVYWYQQSLDQGLQFLIQYYNGEERAKGNILERFSAQQFPDLHSELNLSSLELGDSALYFCASSVTSGNYNEQFFGPGTRLTVL.

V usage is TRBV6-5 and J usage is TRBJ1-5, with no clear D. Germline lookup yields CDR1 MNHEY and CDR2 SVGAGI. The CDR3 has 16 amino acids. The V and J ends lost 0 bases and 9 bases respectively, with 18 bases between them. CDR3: CASSYSYSAEKTPQHF. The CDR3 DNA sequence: TGTGCCAGCAGTTACTCGTATTCGGCAGAAAAAACGCCCCAGCATTTT.

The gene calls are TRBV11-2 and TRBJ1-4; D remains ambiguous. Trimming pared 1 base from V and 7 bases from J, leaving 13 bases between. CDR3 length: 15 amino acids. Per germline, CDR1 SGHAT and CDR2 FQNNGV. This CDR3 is CASSLVIDMGEKLFF. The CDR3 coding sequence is TGTGCCAGCAGCTTAGTTATTGATATGGGTGAAAAACTGTTTTTT.

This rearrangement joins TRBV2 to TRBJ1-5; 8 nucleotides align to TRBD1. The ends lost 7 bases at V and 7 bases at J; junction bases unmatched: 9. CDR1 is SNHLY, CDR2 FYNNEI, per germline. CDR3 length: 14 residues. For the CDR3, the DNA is TGTGCCAGCAATCCTCAGGGGGCAGACCAGCCCCAGCATTTT. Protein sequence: CASNPQGADQPQHF.

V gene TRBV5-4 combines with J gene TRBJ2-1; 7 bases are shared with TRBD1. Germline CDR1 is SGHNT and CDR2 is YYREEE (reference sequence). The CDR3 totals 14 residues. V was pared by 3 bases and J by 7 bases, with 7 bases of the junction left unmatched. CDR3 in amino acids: CASSSGQQVNEQFF. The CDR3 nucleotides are TGTGCCAGCAGCTCGGGACAGCAGGTAAATGAGCAGTTCTTC.

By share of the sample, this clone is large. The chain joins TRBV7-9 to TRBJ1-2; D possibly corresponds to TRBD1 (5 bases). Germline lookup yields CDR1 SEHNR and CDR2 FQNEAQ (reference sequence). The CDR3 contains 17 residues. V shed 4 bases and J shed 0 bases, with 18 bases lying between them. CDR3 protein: CASSSRGSRGANYGYTF. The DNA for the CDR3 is TGTGCCAGCAGCTCCCGGGGAAGTCGGGGGGCTAACTATGGCTACACCTTC.

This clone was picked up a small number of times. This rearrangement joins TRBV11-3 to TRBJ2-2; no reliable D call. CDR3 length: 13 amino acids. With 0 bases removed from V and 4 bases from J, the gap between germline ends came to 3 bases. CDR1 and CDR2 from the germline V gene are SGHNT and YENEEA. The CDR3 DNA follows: TGTGCCAGCAGCTTAGATACCACCGGGGAGCTGTTTTTT. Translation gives CASSLDTTGELFF.

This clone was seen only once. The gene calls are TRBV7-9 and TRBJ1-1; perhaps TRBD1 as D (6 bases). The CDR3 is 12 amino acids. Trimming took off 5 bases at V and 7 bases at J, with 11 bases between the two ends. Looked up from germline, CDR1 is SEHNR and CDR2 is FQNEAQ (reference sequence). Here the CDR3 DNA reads TGTGCCAGCAGCCCCTCCAGGGGTGAAGCTTTCTTT. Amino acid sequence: CASSPSRGEAFF.

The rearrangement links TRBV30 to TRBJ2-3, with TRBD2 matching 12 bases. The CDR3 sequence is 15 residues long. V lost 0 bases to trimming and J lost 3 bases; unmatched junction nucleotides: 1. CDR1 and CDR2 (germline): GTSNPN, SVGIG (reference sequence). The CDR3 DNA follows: TGTGCCTGGAGTGTAGGACTAGCGGGGACAGATACGCAGTATTTT. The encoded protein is CAWSVGLAGTDTQYF.

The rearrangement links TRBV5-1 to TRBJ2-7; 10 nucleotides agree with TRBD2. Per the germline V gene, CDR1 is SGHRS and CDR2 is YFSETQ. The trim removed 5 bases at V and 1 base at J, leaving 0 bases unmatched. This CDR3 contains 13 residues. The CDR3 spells CASRAGGSYEQYF. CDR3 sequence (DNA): TGCGCCAGCAGAGCGGGAGGGTCCTACGAGCAGTACTTC.

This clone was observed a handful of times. CDR3 DNA sequence: TGTGCCAGCAGTTTTGAGACAGGCTTTACGCATGAGCAGTTCTTC. It specifies CASSFETGFTHEQFF. The chain links TRBV27 to TRBJ2-1, with a weak D call TRBD1 (6 bases). Germline CDR1 and CDR2: MNHEY and SMNVEV (reference sequence). The V end was cut by 3 bases, the J end by 8 bases, with 17 bases between. CDR3 length: 15 amino acids.

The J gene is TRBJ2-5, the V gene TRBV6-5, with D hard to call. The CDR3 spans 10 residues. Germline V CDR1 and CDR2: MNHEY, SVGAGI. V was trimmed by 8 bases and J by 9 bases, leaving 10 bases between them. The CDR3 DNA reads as TGTGCCAGCGGCCCGGATCCCCAGTACTTC. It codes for CASGPDPQYF.

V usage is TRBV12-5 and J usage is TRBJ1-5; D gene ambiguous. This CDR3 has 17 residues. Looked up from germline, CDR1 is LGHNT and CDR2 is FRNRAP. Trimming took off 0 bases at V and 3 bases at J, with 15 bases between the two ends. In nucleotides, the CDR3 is TGTGCTAGTGGTTTGGTAGTCGGTGGCAGGTACAATCAGCCCCAGCATTTT. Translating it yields CASGLVVGGRYNQPQHF.